This T cell receptor beta chain was identified during a study of cytomegalovirus exposure and HLA in healthy donors. Vbeta (60) and Jbeta (13) primers were used in the PCR. The method was immunoSEQ multiplex PCR; TCRdb's version includes in-frame clones alone and lacks a portion of them. The data show about 190,000 clones, more than 65% seen once. V lost 3 bases to trimming and J lost 4 bases, with 14 bases between them. Germline V gene sequence: CDR1 LGHNA, CDR2 YSLEER. There are 15 residues in the CDR3. The sample was PBMCs. This receptor was obtained from a woman aged 25 to 39 in good health and CMV-seropositive. This rearrangement joins TRBV4-3 to TRBJ2-3; D possibly corresponds to TRBD2 (6 bases). The CDR3 nucleotides read TGCGCCAGCAGCCACGGACTAATGGGGGCAGATACGCAGTATTTT. This sequence encodes CASSHGLMGADTQYF.